A selection of T cell receptor beta chains follows, all from one sample in a study of cytomegalovirus exposure and HLA in healthy donors. The assay was immunoSEQ multiplex PCR, and TCRdb's table has in-frame clones only and misses some. The sample records some 51,000 clones, approximately 80% being singletons. The sequencing input was PBMCs. These receptors all come from a female donor in good health and CMV-seronegative. Each CDR3 is given with its conserved first and last residue. D genes are given only for firm matches. Rows give clone size only sometimes, using once, few, many, or a class for an expanded clone.

D	J	V	size	DNA	CDR3
.	TRBJ1-1	TRBV6-1	once	TGTGCCACCCGGGTAGGGAACACTGAAGCTTTCTTT	CATRVGNTEAFF
.	TRBJ2-7	TRBV7-9	few	TGTGCCAGCAGCCCGGACAGAAGTTTCTCCTACGAGCAGTACTTC	CASSPDRSFSYEQYF
.	TRBJ2-7	TRBV5-1	once	TGCGCCAGCCGGGGGACGACTAGCTCCTACGAGCAGTACTTC	CASRGTTSSYEQYF
TRBD2	TRBJ2-1	TRBV5-1	.	TGCGCCAGTTCTAGCGGGAGTTCCTACAATGAGCAGTTCTTC	CASSSGSSYNEQFF
TRBD1	TRBJ1-4	TRBV6-1	.	TGTGCCAGCAGTGAAGACAGGGGGTTTCTTTTT	CASSEDRGFLF
.	TRBJ1-4	TRBV5-5	.	TGTGCCAGCAGCTTCCACAGTCTGGGTGAAAAACTGTTTTTT	CASSFHSLGEKLFF
.	TRBJ1-5	TRBV19	.	TGTGCCAGTAGTTCCCGATCGAGCCAGCCCCAGCATTTT	CASSSRSSQPQHF
.	TRBJ1-1	TRBV5-8	.	TGTGCCAGCAGTCGTGGGGGCCACGGAACTGAAGCTTTCTTT	CASSRGGHGTEAFF
TRBD1	TRBJ1-5	TRBV6-1	few	TGTGCCAGCAGTGAACCCACCGGGACAGGAGGTTATAGCAATCAGCCCCAGCATTTT	CASSEPTGTGGYSNQPQHF
.	TRBJ1-6	TRBV7-9	.	TGTGCCAGCAGCTCGACGACAGCTTCACCCCTCCACTTT	CASSSTTASPLHF
.	TRBJ1-4	TRBV30	.	TGTGCCTGGATGAGGAGGGGTGATGAAAAACTGTTTTTT	CAWMRRGDEKLFF
TRBD2	TRBJ2-2	TRBV7-3	.	TGTGCCAGCAGCTTAACTGGACTAGCGGGGGGGAACACCGGGGAGCTGTTTTTT	CASSLTGLAGGNTGELFF
.	TRBJ1-6	TRBV28	few	TGTGCCAGCAGTTGGGACATAAACGCCTATAATTCACCCCTCCACTTT	CASSWDINAYNSPLHF